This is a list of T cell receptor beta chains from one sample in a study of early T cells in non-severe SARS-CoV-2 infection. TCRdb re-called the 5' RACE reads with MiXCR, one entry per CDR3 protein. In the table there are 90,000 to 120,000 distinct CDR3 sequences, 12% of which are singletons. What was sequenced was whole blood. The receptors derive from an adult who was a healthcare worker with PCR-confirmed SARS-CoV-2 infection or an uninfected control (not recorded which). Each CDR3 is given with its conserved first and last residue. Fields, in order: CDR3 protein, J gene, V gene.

CDR3: CASSQAPGGDGYTF
J: TRBJ1-2
V: TRBV3-1

CDR3: CASSLPFNYGYTF
J: TRBJ1-2
V: TRBV11-3

CDR3: CASSRTLSGNTIYF
J: TRBJ1-3
V: TRBV2

CDR3: CSAIKPGQGLAHGQPQHF
J: TRBJ1-5
V: TRBV20-1

CDR3: CASSETRAPGGKLFF
J: TRBJ1-4
V: TRBV10-1

CDR3: CASSSPSRTTDTQYF
J: TRBJ2-3
V: TRBV6-2/TRBV6-3

CDR3: CASSRGGEQYF
J: TRBJ2-7
V: TRBV11-2

CDR3: CASSDGTSGEEQYF
J: TRBJ2-7
V: TRBV5-1

CDR3: CASSRDPQADTQYF
J: TRBJ2-3
V: TRBV19

CDR3: CASSSGTGIPGELFF
J: TRBJ2-2
V: TRBV2

CDR3: CSVEVAGGATEAFF
J: TRBJ1-1
V: TRBV29-1

CDR3: CASSDLAAGSYEQYF
J: TRBJ2-7
V: TRBV19

CDR3: CASSSRTPGLVGGDSYNEQFF
J: TRBJ2-1
V: TRBV5-1

CDR3: CASSPPRSGSKTQYF
J: TRBJ2-5
V: TRBV28

CDR3: CASSRDPAYYNEQFF
J: TRBJ2-1
V: TRBV11-2

CDR3: CSAYTSGSSYEQYF
J: TRBJ2-7
V: TRBV20-1

CDR3: CASSLVNRPDEKLFF
J: TRBJ1-4
V: TRBV11-2

CDR3: CSVGRGHTIYF
J: TRBJ1-3
V: TRBV29-1

CDR3: CASSRDWNTEAFF
J: TRBJ1-1
V: TRBV5-1

CDR3: CASTPPTDTQYF
J: TRBJ2-3
V: TRBV6-1

CDR3: CASSSPGQETQYF
J: TRBJ2-5
V: TRBV7-9

CDR3: CASSIDGAQGSFF
J: TRBJ2-1
V: TRBV19

CDR3: CASSSLRGQPPYEQYF
J: TRBJ2-7
V: TRBV28

CDR3: CAAAPQAGPQETQYF
J: TRBJ2-5
V: TRBV10-3

CDR3: CASSLGGQGRGNEQFF
J: TRBJ2-1
V: TRBV11-3

CDR3: CASSLAPIGPLHF
J: TRBJ1-6
V: TRBV7-3

CDR3: CASSLVASGGAYEQYF
J: TRBJ2-7
V: TRBV13

CDR3: CAISDPALGTASNQPQHF
J: TRBJ1-5
V: TRBV10-3

CDR3: CASSLGGLSSPLHF
J: TRBJ1-6
V: TRBV11-1

CDR3: CASGRWQGNTGELFF
J: TRBJ2-2
V: TRBV5-1

CDR3: CASSLPGTGYEQYF
J: TRBJ2-7
V: TRBV5-6

CDR3: CASSLGLAETQYF
J: TRBJ2-5
V: TRBV5-5

CDR3: CASSLWSGFNSPLHF
J: TRBJ1-6
V: TRBV28

CDR3: CASSLWTASYNEQFF
J: TRBJ2-1
V: TRBV7-2

CDR3: CASSPVTGRRVYEQYF
J: TRBJ2-7
V: TRBV11-2

CDR3: CASSGHDPDTGELFF
J: TRBJ2-2
V: TRBV6-5

CDR3: CASRRLVGTQYF
J: TRBJ2-3
V: TRBV12-3/TRBV12-4

CDR3: CSVTGETYNEQFF
J: TRBJ2-1
V: TRBV29-1

CDR3: CASSERQGERGEQFF
J: TRBJ2-1
V: TRBV2

CDR3: CSASATSGRNNEQFF
J: TRBJ2-1
V: TRBV20-1

CDR3: CSARVLTGELFF
J: TRBJ2-2
V: TRBV20-1

CDR3: CASSKEKAGLTDTQYF
J: TRBJ2-3
V: TRBV21-1

CDR3: CASSPRTGINYGYTF
J: TRBJ1-2
V: TRBV11-2

CDR3: CSASVFEGQDSPLHF
J: TRBJ1-6
V: TRBV20-1

CDR3: CASSLDGRAQETQYF
J: TRBJ2-5
V: TRBV5-1

CDR3: CASSEGQGPFGKTQYF
J: TRBJ2-5
V: TRBV18

CDR3: CASSPGTSGRIGRVYTGELFF
J: TRBJ2-2
V: TRBV11-2

CDR3: CASSLSRALAEETQYF
J: TRBJ2-5
V: TRBV28

CDR3: CASSSTSTEYF
J: TRBJ2-5
V: TRBV28

CDR3: CASSPPGVLGTYEQYF
J: TRBJ2-7
V: TRBV12-3/TRBV12-4

CDR3: CASSVGQGPRETQYF
J: TRBJ2-5
V: TRBV9

CDR3: CASSQRPSGSDTQYF
J: TRBJ2-3
V: TRBV3-1

CDR3: CASSARGTGEVDTEAFF
J: TRBJ1-1
V: TRBV7-6

CDR3: CASSSTGPRYNEQFF
J: TRBJ2-1
V: TRBV28

CDR3: CASSPPQGKGGNTEAFF
J: TRBJ1-1
V: TRBV18

CDR3: CACSVPGTGEAFF
J: TRBJ1-1
V: TRBV9

CDR3: CSVWTGYNEQFF
J: TRBJ2-1
V: TRBV29-1

CDR3: CSVLGLLGEEGEKLFF
J: TRBJ1-4
V: TRBV29-1